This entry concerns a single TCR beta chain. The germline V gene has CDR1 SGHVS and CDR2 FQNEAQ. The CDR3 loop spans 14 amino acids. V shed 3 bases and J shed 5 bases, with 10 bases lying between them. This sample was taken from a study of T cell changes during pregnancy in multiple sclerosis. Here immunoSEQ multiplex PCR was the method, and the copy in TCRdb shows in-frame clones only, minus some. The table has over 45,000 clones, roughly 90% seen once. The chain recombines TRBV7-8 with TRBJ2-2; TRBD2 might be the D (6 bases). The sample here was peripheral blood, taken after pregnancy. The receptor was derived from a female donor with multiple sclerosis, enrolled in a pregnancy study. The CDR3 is CASSFPRGTGELFF. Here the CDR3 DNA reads TGTGCCAGCAGCTTCCCCCGGGGGACCGGGGAGCTGTTTTTT.